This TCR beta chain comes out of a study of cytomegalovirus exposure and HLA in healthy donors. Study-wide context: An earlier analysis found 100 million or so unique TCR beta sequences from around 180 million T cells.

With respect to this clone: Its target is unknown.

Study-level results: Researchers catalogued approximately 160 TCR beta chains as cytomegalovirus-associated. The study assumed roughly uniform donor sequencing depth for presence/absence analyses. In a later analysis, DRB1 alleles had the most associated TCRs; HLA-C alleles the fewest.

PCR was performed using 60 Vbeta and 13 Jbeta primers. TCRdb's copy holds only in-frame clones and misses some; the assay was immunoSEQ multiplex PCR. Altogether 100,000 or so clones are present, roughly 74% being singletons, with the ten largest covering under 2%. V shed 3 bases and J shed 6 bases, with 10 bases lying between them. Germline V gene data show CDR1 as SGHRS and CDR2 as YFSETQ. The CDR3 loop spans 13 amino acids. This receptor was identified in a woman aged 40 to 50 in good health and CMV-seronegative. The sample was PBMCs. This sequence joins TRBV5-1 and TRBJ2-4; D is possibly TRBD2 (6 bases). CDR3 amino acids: CASSSGEGNIQYF. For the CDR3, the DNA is TGCGCCAGCAGCTCGGGGGAAGGAAACATTCAGTACTTC.